This TCR beta chain derives from a study of T cells in Graves' hyperthyroidism and ophthalmopathy. The CDR3 covers 17 residues. Germline loops: CDR1 DFQATT, CDR2 SNEGSKA (reference sequence). The germline V and J ends were trimmed by 2 bases and 6 bases, with 23 bases remaining between them. This clonotype was seen many times. The antigen remains undetermined. RNA transcripts were the template for amplifying TCR beta CDR3 regions. The study used the HTBI primer set for a first-round RT-PCR of the TCR CDR3. TCRdb called the multiplex PCR reads again in MiXCR, with one record for every CDR3 protein. The repertoire has about 350,000 distinct CDR3 sequences, approximately 18% of them found once; the top ten carry about 14%. General study findings and limits: Clonotypes that were expanded in thyroid above 0.001 mostly appeared in blood too.

Each diagnosis was grounded in clinical symptoms, serum thyroxine and TRAb, thyroid ultrasound, and orbital computed tomography. The authors obtained PBMCs from over 8.5 ml of fresh peripheral blood. This receptor was obtained from a woman aged 40 to 50 with Graves' ophthalmopathy. Sequences were obtained from blood. The chain couples TRBV20-1 to TRBJ1-5, with D possibly matching TRBD1 (6 bases). Here the CDR3 reads CSARKLEQGGRRQPQHF. The CDR3 nucleotides read TGCAGTGCTAGAAAGTTGGAGCAAGGGGGGCGCCGTCAGCCCCAGCATTTT.